The rows below give T cell receptor beta chains drawn from one sample of a study of blood T cell repertoires in COVID-19. The data were produced by immunoSEQ multiplex PCR, yet TCRdb's version contains in-frame clones alone and is incomplete. The sample records fewer than 200,000 clones, about 80% being singletons. Input material: PBMCs or T cells enriched from blood (not recorded which). All receptors derive from a man between 45 and 60 years old who had recovered from COVID-19. Each CDR3 is given with its conserved first and last residue. A D gene is named only where the DNA matches it firmly. Some rows mark clone size as missing; the rest say once, few, many or name a class of expanded clone.

cdr3_aa,cdr3_nt,clone_size,cdr3_length,j_call,d_call,v_call
CARSLGGWTGRVYGYTF,TGTGCCAGAAGCTTAGGTGGCTGGACAGGGAGGGTATATGGCTACACCTTC,-,17,TRBJ1-2,-,TRBV7-5
CASSLKGVTEAFF,TGTGCCAGCAGTTTAAAAGGGGTGACTGAAGCTTTCTTT,-,13,TRBJ1-1,-,TRBV27
CASSQIPSGLANTEAFF,TGTGCCAGCAGCCAAATTCCTTCAGGGTTAGCGAACACTGAAGCTTTCTTT,-,17,TRBJ1-1,-,TRBV7-9
CASSSPRHGYTF,TGTGCCAGTAGTAGCCCGAGGCATGGCTACACCTTC,-,12,TRBJ1-2,-,TRBV19
CASSEGARSGNTIYF,TGTGCCAGCAGTGAAGGCGCCCGCTCTGGAAACACCATATATTTT,-,15,TRBJ1-3,-,TRBV2
CASSPRSGGATDTQYF,TGTGCCAGCAGCCCCAGGAGCGGGGGGGCCACAGATACGCAGTATTTT,-,16,TRBJ2-3,TRBD2,TRBV7-3
CASSLTSGGAYEQYF,TGTGCCAGCAGCTTAACTAGCGGGGGGGCCTACGAGCAGTACTTC,-,15,TRBJ2-7,TRBD2,TRBV11-2
CASSRSRVDSDGYTF,TGTGCCAGCAGTCGCAGCAGGGTTGATAGTGATGGCTACACCTTC,-,15,TRBJ1-2,-,TRBV6-2/TRBV6-3
CASSSSGTGYSPLHF,TGTGCCAGCAGCTCATCCGGGACAGGGTACTCACCCCTCCACTTT,-,15,TRBJ1-6,TRBD1,TRBV9
CASSPDRTNTGELFF,TGTGCCAGCAGCCCGGACAGGACGAACACCGGGGAGCTGTTTTTT,-,15,TRBJ2-2,TRBD1,TRBV7-6
CASSEGLASGELFF,TGTGCCAGCAGTGAGGGACTAGCGTCCGGGGAGCTGTTTTTT,many,14,TRBJ2-2,TRBD2,TRBV6-1
CASSQNKAGEFYNEQFF,TGTGCCAGCAGCCAAAATAAAGCGGGGGAGTTTTACAATGAGCAGTTCTTC,-,17,TRBJ2-1,TRBD2,TRBV3-1/TRBV3-2
CASSRDRSYEQYF,TGTGCCAGCAGCCGGGACAGATCGTACGAGCAGTACTTC,once,13,TRBJ2-7,TRBD1,TRBV6-4
CASSLAGRVDGYTF,TGTGCCAGCAGCTTAGCAGGCAGGGTCGATGGCTACACCTTC,-,14,TRBJ1-2,-,TRBV7-2
CATNPGAGFGYTF,TGTGCCACCAACCCAGGGGCTGGTTTTGGCTACACCTTC,-,13,TRBJ1-2,-,TRBV6-5
CASSSNRGEQFF,TGTGCCAGCAGCAGCAACAGGGGGGAGCAGTTCTTC,-,12,TRBJ2-1,TRBD1,TRBV11-2
CASSPRTGKNRATGELFF,TGTGCCAGCAGTCCCCGGACAGGGAAAAATCGGGCGACCGGGGAGCTGTTTTTT,-,18,TRBJ2-2,TRBD1,TRBV6-2/TRBV6-3
CASSFLTGDTDTQYF,TGCGCCAGCAGCTTCCTGACAGGGGACACAGATACGCAGTATTTT,once,15,TRBJ2-3,TRBD1,TRBV5-1
CASSKDRAAKLFF,TGTGCCAGCAGCAAGGACAGGGCGGCAAAACTGTTTTTT,-,13,TRBJ1-4,TRBD1,TRBV7-2
CASSLRGAKNIQYF,TGTGCCAGCAGCCTCAGGGGAGCCAAAAACATTCAGTACTTC,few,14,TRBJ2-4,-,TRBV3-1/TRBV3-2
CSASSGVNQPQHF,TGCAGTGCTAGTTCAGGGGTCAATCAGCCCCAGCATTTT,-,13,TRBJ1-5,-,TRBV20-1
CASSQVFHRGTTEAFF,TGCGCCAGCAGCCAAGTTTTCCACAGGGGGACCACTGAAGCTTTCTTT,-,16,TRBJ1-1,TRBD1,TRBV4-1
CASSQGSQGAQPQHF,TGTGCCAGCAGCCAAGGAAGTCAGGGGGCCCAGCCCCAGCATTTT,-,15,TRBJ1-5,TRBD1,TRBV3-1/TRBV3-2
CASSSFTGELFF,TGTGCCAGCAGCTCCTTCACCGGGGAGCTGTTTTTT,few,12,TRBJ2-2,-,TRBV7-2
CASSAHRERELFF,TGTGCCAGCAGCGCCCATCGGGAACGGGAGCTGTTTTTT,-,13,TRBJ2-2,-,TRBV11-3
CASSPYRTGKFPLHF,TGTGCCAGCAGTCCCTACAGGACAGGGAAGTTTCCCCTCCACTTT,-,15,TRBJ1-6,TRBD1,TRBV6-5
CATPPPLADTIYF,TGTGCCACACCTCCCCCCTTGGCAGACACCATATATTTT,few,13,TRBJ1-3,-,TRBV7-9
CASSQPGESDYGYTF,TGCGCCAGCAGCCAACCCGGGGAGTCGGACTATGGCTACACCTTC,-,15,TRBJ1-2,-,TRBV4-1
CASSQEEGNTGELFF,TGCGCCAGCAGCCAAGAAGAGGGTAACACCGGGGAGCTGTTTTTT,-,15,TRBJ2-2,-,TRBV4-3
CASSTSGGDTQYF,TGCGCCAGCTCTACTAGCGGGGGAGATACGCAGTATTTT,-,13,TRBJ2-3,TRBD2,TRBV5-1
CASSLSSTSTDTQYF,TGCGCCAGCAGCCTTAGCAGTACTAGCACAGATACGCAGTATTTT,-,15,TRBJ2-3,-,TRBV4-1
CASSQNQGYGYTF,TGTGCCAGCAGTCAGAACCAGGGGTATGGCTACACCTTC,few,13,TRBJ1-2,-,TRBV14
CASSLSGGGGYGYTF,TGTGCCAGCAGTTTATCGGGAGGAGGGGGCTATGGCTACACCTTC,-,15,TRBJ1-2,-,TRBV28
CASSLSGGYNEQFF,TGCGCCAGCAGCTTAAGCGGGGGCTACAATGAGCAGTTCTTC,-,14,TRBJ2-1,TRBD2,TRBV5-1
CAISDDEEADEQYF,TGTGCCATCAGTGATGATGAAGAAGCGGACGAGCAGTACTTC,-,14,TRBJ2-7,-,TRBV10-3
CAWRGQSSYNEQFF,TGTGCCTGGAGAGGACAGAGCTCCTACAATGAGCAGTTCTTC,-,14,TRBJ2-1,-,TRBV30
CAISESASGGYNEQFF,TGTGCCATCAGTGAGTCGGCTAGCGGGGGATACAATGAGCAGTTCTTC,-,16,TRBJ2-1,TRBD2,TRBV10-3
CASSTGTDYGYTF,TGCGCCAGCAGCACGGGGACAGACTATGGCTACACCTTC,-,13,TRBJ1-2,TRBD1,TRBV5-1
CASSLAGSNEKLFF,TGTGCCAGCAGCTTAGCTGGGAGTAATGAAAAACTGTTTTTT,-,14,TRBJ1-4,-,TRBV7-2
CASSVALSGQDTDTQYF,TGTGCCAGCAGCGTAGCTTTGAGTGGTCAAGACACAGATACGCAGTATTTT,-,17,TRBJ2-3,-,TRBV9
CAISPGLAGEGETQYF,TGTGCCATCAGCCCGGGACTAGCGGGGGAAGGGGAGACCCAGTACTTC,-,16,TRBJ2-5,TRBD2,TRBV10-3
CASSLRVDRGKRQPQHF,TGTGCCAGCAGCTTAAGAGTGGACAGGGGAAAACGGCAGCCCCAGCATTTT,-,17,TRBJ1-5,TRBD1,TRBV7-3
CASSLGQGVGEQYF,TGTGCCAGCAGCCTGGGACAGGGGGTTGGCGAGCAGTACTTC,-,14,TRBJ2-7,TRBD1,TRBV5-8
CASSQTEDQPQHF,TGTGCCAGCAGCCAAACAGAAGATCAGCCCCAGCATTTT,-,13,TRBJ1-5,-,TRBV3-1/TRBV3-2
CASSPWRGEETQYF,TGTGCCAGCTCACCATGGCGGGGTGAAGAGACCCAGTACTTC,-,14,TRBJ2-5,-,TRBV18
CASSPGIWGYTF,TGTGCCAGTAGTCCAGGGATCTGGGGCTACACCTTC,once,12,TRBJ1-2,-,TRBV19
CASSLRQGKNYGYTF,TGTGCCAGCAGCTTGAGGCAGGGGAAGAACTATGGCTACACCTTC,medium-sized,15,TRBJ1-2,-,TRBV11-3
CASSFLGESTDTQYF,TGCGCCAGCAGCTTTCTAGGGGAAAGCACAGATACGCAGTATTTT,once,15,TRBJ2-3,-,TRBV5-1
CASSSEGASTDTQYF,TGTGCCAGCAGCTCGGAGGGGGCGAGCACAGATACGCAGTATTTT,once,15,TRBJ2-3,-,TRBV2
CASSPESIAGELFF,TGTGCCAGCTCACCAGAGTCTATCGCCGGGGAGCTGTTTTTT,-,14,TRBJ2-2,-,TRBV18
CASSQDREGEAFF,TGCGCCAGCAGCCAGGACAGGGAGGGTGAAGCTTTCTTT,few,13,TRBJ1-1,TRBD1,TRBV23-1
CASRTGQGTNEKLFF,TGTGCCAGCAGGACAGGACAGGGGACTAATGAAAAACTGTTTTTT,few,15,TRBJ1-4,TRBD1,TRBV5-8
CASSFYRGHSTDTQYF,TGTGCCAGCAGTTTTTACAGGGGTCATAGCACAGATACGCAGTATTTT,-,16,TRBJ2-3,TRBD1,TRBV27
CASRLDRPNTEAFF,TGTGCCAGCAGGCTGGACAGACCAAACACTGAAGCTTTCTTT,once,14,TRBJ1-1,-,TRBV5-4
CASSPRTSSHIGEQYF,TGTGCCAGCAGTCCGCGGACTAGCAGCCATATAGGAGAGCAGTACTTC,-,16,TRBJ2-7,TRBD2,TRBV27
CASSLQGQRSYEQYF,TGTGCCAGCTCCCTGCAGGGTCAGCGCTCCTACGAGCAGTACTTC,-,15,TRBJ2-7,-,TRBV18
CASSEGLGLAGGSQETQYF,TGTGCCAGCAGTGAAGGACTCGGACTAGCGGGGGGGTCCCAAGAGACCCAGTACTTC,few,19,TRBJ2-5,TRBD2,TRBV6-1
CASSYLAGGSYEQYF,TGTGCCAGCAGTTATCTCGCGGGAGGCTCCTACGAGCAGTACTTC,-,15,TRBJ2-7,TRBD2,TRBV6-2/TRBV6-3
CASSYYSGPDTQYF,TGTGCCAGCAGTTACTATAGCGGGCCAGATACGCAGTATTTT,-,14,TRBJ2-3,TRBD2,TRBV6-2/TRBV6-3